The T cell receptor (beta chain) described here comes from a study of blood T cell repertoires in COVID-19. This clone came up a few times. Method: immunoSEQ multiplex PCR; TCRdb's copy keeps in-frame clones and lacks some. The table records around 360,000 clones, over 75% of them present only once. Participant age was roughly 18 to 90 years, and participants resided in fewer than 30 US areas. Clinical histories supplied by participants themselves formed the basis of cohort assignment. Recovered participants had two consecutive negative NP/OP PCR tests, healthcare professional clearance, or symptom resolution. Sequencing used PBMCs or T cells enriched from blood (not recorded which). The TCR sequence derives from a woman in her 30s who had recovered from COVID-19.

CDR3 nucleotide sequence: TGCGCCAGCAGCTTGGCAGGGCGGAACACTGAAGCTTTCTTT. Translated: CASSLAGRNTEAFF. The chain combines TRBV5-1 with TRBJ1-1, with TRBD1 as a possible D gene (5 bases). The CDR3 totals 14 residues. Germline values: CDR1 SGHRS, CDR2 YFSETQ. The germline V and J ends were trimmed by 0 bases and 1 base, with 7 bases remaining between them.